The clone carrying this T cell receptor beta chain was seen a single time. As yet, its antigen is unknown. Sorted T cells were CFSE-labeled and cultured 5 days with allogeneic regulatory or mature dendritic cells at 1:10. These data originate in a study of regulatory dendritic cells for organ transplantation. In the study overall: Regulatory dendritic cells were monocyte-derived, receiving vitamin D3 on days 0 and 4 and IL-10 on day 4.

Libraries were prepared by immunoSEQ multiplex PCR; TCRdb keeps only in-frame clonotypes and omits some of them. The table has roughly 20,000 clones, 85% to 90% seen once. This clonotype originated in a human donor in good health. Sequencing was performed on naive CD4+ T cells from blood cultured with dendritic cells. This sample's subset: CD45RA+ naive T cells.

CDR3 residues: CASSWTDTQYF. Written as DNA, the CDR3 is TGTGCCAGCAGCTGGACAGATACGCAGTATTTT. This chain connects TRBV5-6 to TRBJ2-3; D is uncertain. From germline, CDR1 is SGHDT and CDR2 YYEEEE. Trimming cost V 3 bases and J 3 bases, with 2 bases left between them. The CDR3 runs 11 residues. Filled out from reference TRBV5-6 and TRBJ2-3, the complete variable domain reads DAGVTQSPTHLIKTRGQQVTLRCSPKSGHDTVSWYQQALGQGPQFIFQYYEEEERQRGNFPDRFSGHQFPNYSSELNVNALLLGDSALYLCASSWTDTQYFGPGTRLTVL.